These T cell receptor beta chains were read from a single sample in a study of post-analysis software for immune sequencing data. TCRdb independently ran MiXCR on the PCR reads; one entry per CDR3 protein. This table has some 690,000 distinct CDR3 sequences, more than 50% appearing once. The sequenced sample consisted of blood. The receptors shown here come from a girl aged 2-10 years with multiple sclerosis. Both conserved end residues are part of each CDR3. A D gene is named only where the DNA matches it firmly. Only part of the rows carry a size: once, few, many, or a class if the clone is expanded.

CASSPLRDRGWEKLFF,TGCGCCAGCAGCCCGCTTAGGGACAGGGGTTGGGAAAAACTGTTTTTT,TRBD1,TRBJ1-4,TRBV4-3,NA
CASSKKRTGDYNEQFF,TGTGCCAGCAGCAAAAAACGGACAGGGGACTACAATGAGCAGTTCTTC,NA,TRBJ2-1,TRBV21-1,NA
CATSGTGAHNEQFF,TGTGCTACTTCAGGGACAGGGGCCCACAATGAGCAGTTCTTC,TRBD1,TRBJ2-1,TRBV12-5,NA
CASSLTGGLEPQHF,TGTGCCAGCAGTTTAACAGGGGGCTTAGAGCCCCAGCATTTT,TRBD1,TRBJ1-5,TRBV12-3/TRBV12-4,NA
CASSVGTAGGGNEQFF,TGCGCCAGCAGCGTTGGGACTGCGGGAGGAGGCAATGAGCAGTTCTTC,TRBD2,TRBJ2-1,TRBV5-1,NA
CASSSPTSSYEQYF,TGTGCCAGCAGTTCTCCGACGAGCTCCTACGAGCAGTACTTC,NA,TRBJ2-7,TRBV12-3/TRBV12-4,few
CASSLDRIAKNIQYF,TGTGCCAGCAGCCTAGACAGGATAGCCAAAAACATTCAGTACTTC,NA,TRBJ2-4,TRBV28,NA
CASTRTKTGRREFF,TGTGCCAGCACCAGAACCAAGACAGGGAGACGGGAGTTCTTC,TRBD1,TRBJ2-1,TRBV27,NA
CSGDRGNEQFF,TGCAGCGGAGATCGAGGGAATGAGCAGTTCTTC,NA,TRBJ2-1,TRBV29-1,NA
CASRLDRVNPHSPLHF,TGTGCCAGCAGACTCGACAGGGTTAACCCCCATTCACCCCTCCACTTT,TRBD1,TRBJ1-6,TRBV6-5,few
CASSFGQANYEQYF,TGTGCCAGCAGTTTCGGACAGGCCAACTACGAGCAGTACTTC,TRBD1,TRBJ2-7,TRBV12-3/TRBV12-4,few
CASSLQSEQFF,TGCGCCAGCAGCTTGCAGAGCGAGCAGTTCTTC,NA,TRBJ2-1,TRBV5-1,NA
CASSLTPTGYNEQFF,TGTGCCAGCAGCCTGACCCCGACCGGGTACAATGAGCAGTTCTTC,NA,TRBJ2-1,TRBV12-3/TRBV12-4,NA
CAISEKASRGNEQYF,TGTGCCATCAGTGAGAAGGCTAGCAGAGGGAACGAGCAGTACTTC,NA,TRBJ2-7,TRBV10-3,few
CASSLVVRQGSEAFF,TGTGCCAGCAGCTTAGTAGTGCGACAGGGGAGTGAAGCTTTCTTT,TRBD1,TRBJ1-1,TRBV7-2,NA
CASSLVTGGSDTQYF,TGTGCCAGCAGCTTAGTCACAGGGGGGTCAGATACGCAGTATTTT,TRBD1,TRBJ2-3,TRBV7-9,NA
CASSSPGQGFNEQFF,TGTGCCAGCAGTTCACCGGGACAGGGCTTCAATGAGCAGTTCTTC,TRBD1,TRBJ2-1,TRBV28,NA
CSARAGNTEAFF,TGCAGTGCTAGAGCCGGGAACACTGAAGCTTTCTTT,NA,TRBJ1-1,TRBV20-1,NA
CASSLRLAGANEQFF,TGCGCCAGCAGCTTAAGACTAGCGGGAGCCAATGAGCAGTTCTTC,TRBD2,TRBJ2-1,TRBV5-1,few
CASSRTGMNTEAFF,TGTGCCAGCAGCCGGACAGGGATGAACACTGAAGCTTTCTTT,TRBD1,TRBJ1-1,TRBV5-5,NA
CASSQPAGGFYEQYF,TGTGCCAGCAGCCAACCAGCGGGAGGCTTCTACGAGCAGTACTTC,TRBD2,TRBJ2-7,TRBV14,NA
CASSVGVSEQYF,TGTGCCAGCAGCGTAGGTGTCTCCGAGCAGTACTTC,NA,TRBJ2-7,TRBV9,NA
CASSVETIREAFF,TGTGCCAGCAGCGTAGAGACTATCCGTGAAGCTTTCTTT,NA,TRBJ1-1,TRBV9,NA